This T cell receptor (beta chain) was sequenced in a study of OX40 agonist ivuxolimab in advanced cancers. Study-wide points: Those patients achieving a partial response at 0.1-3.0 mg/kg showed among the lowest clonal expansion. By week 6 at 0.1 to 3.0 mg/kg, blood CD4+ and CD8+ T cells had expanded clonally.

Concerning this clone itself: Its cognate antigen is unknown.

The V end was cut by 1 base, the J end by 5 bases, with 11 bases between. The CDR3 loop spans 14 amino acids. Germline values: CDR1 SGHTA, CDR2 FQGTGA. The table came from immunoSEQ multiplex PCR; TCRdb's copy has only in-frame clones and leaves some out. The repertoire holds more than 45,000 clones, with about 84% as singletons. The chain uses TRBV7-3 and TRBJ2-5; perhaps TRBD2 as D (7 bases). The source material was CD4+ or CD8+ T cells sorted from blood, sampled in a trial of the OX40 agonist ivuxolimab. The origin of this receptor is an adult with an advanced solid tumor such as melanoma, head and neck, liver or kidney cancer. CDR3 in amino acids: CASSLNGGPETQYF. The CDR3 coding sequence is TGTGCCAGCAGCTTAAACGGGGGGCCTGAGACCCAGTACTTC.